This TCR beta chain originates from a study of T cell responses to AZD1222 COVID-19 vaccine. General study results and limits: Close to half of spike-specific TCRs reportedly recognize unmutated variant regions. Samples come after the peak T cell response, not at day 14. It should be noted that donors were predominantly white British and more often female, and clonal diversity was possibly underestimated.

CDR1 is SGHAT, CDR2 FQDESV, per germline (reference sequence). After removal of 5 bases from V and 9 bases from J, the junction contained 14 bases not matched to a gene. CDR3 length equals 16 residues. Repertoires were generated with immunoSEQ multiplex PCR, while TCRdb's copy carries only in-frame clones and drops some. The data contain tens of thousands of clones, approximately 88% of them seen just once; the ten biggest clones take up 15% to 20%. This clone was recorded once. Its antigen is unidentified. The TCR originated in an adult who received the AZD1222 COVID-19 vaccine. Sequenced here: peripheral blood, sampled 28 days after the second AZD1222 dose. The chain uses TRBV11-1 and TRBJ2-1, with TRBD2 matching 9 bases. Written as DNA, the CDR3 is TGTGCCAGCAGCCATCACTTGGCGGGGGGGCCCGGTGAGCAGTTCTTC. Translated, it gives CASSHHLAGGPGEQFF.